The sequence of this T cell receptor (beta chain) was determined in a study of cytomegalovirus exposure and HLA in healthy donors. This PCR relied on a set of 60 Vbeta primers and 13 Jbeta primers. TCRdb keeps only in-frame clones here, not all; method: immunoSEQ multiplex PCR. The sample consists of about 140,000 clones, 72% of them appearing once. The V segment lost 10 bases and the J segment 3 bases; nucleotides outside the gene matches: 14. The germline gives CDR1 LGHNA, CDR2 YNFKEQ. This CDR3 region has 16 residues. Sequenced sample: PBMCs. This TCR was sampled from a man aged 40-50 years in good health and CMV-seronegative. This rearrangement joins TRBV4-2 to TRBJ2-2; 7 bases are a match to TRBD2. The CDR3 bases are TGTGCCACCAGGGAGGGAACGGGACTTCACACCGGGGAGCTGTTTTTT. Amino acid sequence: CATREGTGLHTGELFF.